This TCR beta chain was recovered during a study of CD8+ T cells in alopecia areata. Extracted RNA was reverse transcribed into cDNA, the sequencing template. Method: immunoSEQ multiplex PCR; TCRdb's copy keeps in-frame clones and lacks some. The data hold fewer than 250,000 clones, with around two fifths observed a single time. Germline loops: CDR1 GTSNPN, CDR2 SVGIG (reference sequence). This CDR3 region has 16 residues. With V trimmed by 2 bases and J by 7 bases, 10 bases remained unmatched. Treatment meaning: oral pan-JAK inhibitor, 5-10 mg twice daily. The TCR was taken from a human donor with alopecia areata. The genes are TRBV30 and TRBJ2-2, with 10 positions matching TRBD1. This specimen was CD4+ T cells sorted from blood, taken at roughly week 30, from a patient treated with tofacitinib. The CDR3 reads CAWSPRRQGAVGELFF. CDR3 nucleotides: TGTGCCTGGAGTCCCCGGAGACAGGGGGCTGTCGGGGAGCTGTTTTTT.